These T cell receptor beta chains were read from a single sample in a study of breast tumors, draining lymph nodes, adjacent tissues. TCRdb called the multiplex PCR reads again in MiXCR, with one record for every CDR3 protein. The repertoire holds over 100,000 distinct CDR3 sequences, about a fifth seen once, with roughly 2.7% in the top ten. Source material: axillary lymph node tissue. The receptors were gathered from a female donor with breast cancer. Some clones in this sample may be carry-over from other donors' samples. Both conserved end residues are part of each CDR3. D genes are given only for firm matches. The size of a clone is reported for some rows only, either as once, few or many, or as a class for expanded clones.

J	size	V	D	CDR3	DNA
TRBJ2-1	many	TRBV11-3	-	CASTGTTIDNEQFF	TGTGCCAGCACCGGGACAACTATTGACAATGAGCAGTTCTTC
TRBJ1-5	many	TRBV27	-	CASSLSVWQPQHF	TGTGCCAGCAGTTTATCGGTCTGGCAGCCCCAGCATTTT
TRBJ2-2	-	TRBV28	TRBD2	CATSFETGLAGAEGASGELFF	TGTGCCACCTCCTTTGAGACGGGACTAGCGGGTGCGGAAGGAGCGTCCGGGGAGCTGTTTTTT
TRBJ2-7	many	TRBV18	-	CASSPRGQLGYEQYF	TGTGCCAGCTCACCAAGGGGTCAGTTGGGCTACGAGCAGTACTTC
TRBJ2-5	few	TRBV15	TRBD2	CATSGSGGQETQYF	TGTGCCACCAGCGGTAGCGGGGGCCAAGAGACCCAGTACTTC
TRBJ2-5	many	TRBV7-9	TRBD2	CASSLPAGGRETQYF	TGTGCCAGCAGCTTACCAGCGGGAGGGAGGGAGACCCAGTACTTC
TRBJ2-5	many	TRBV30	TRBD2	CAWTVGSSGEETQYF	TGTGCCTGGACGGTCGGCAGTAGCGGGGAAGAGACCCAGTACTTC
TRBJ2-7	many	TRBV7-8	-	CASSPAGSGPSYEQYF	TGTGCCAGCAGCCCAGCAGGCTCGGGACCGAGCTACGAGCAGTACTTC
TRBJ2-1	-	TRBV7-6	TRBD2	CASSLLWTSAYNEQFF	TGTGCCAGCAGCCTATTATGGACTAGCGCATACAATGAGCAGTTCTTC
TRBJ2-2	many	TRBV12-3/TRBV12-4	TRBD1	CASSPGQGASNTGELFF	TGTGCCAGCAGTCCGGGACAGGGGGCCTCAAACACCGGGGAGCTGTTTTTT
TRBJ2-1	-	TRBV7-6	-	CASSLVSGKRDEQFF	TGTGCCAGCAGCTTAGTTTCCGGGAAACGGGATGAGCAGTTCTTC
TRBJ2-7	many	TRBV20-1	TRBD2	CSASRPTSGNYEQYF	TGCAGTGCTAGTCGCCCGACTAGCGGAAACTACGAGCAGTACTTC
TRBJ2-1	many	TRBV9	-	CASSEAGSSYNEQFF	TGTGCCAGCAGTGAGGCGGGTAGCTCCTACAATGAGCAGTTCTTC
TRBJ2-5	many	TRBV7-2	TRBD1	CASSPTGAQETQYF	TGTGCCAGCAGCCCCACAGGGGCCCAAGAGACCCAGTACTTC
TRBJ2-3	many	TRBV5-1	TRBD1	CASSPQTGSITDTQYF	TGCGCCAGCAGCCCACAGACAGGGTCAATAACAGATACGCAGTATTTT
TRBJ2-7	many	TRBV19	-	CASSIGPGFYEQYF	TGTGCCAGTAGTATAGGACCAGGGTTCTACGAGCAGTACTTC
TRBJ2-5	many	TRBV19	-	CASSMVGSQETQYF	TGTGCCAGTAGTATGGTAGGGAGTCAAGAGACCCAGTACTTC
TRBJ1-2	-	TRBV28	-	CASSLRADGYTF	TGTGCCAGCAGTTTACGGGCAGATGGCTACACCTTC
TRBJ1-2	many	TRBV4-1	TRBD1	CASSLTGLDGYTF	TGCGCCAGCAGCCTGACAGGGCTGGATGGCTACACCTTC
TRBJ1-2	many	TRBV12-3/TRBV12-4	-	CASSIGGDRHAGYGYTF	TGTGCCAGCAGTATCGGGGGGGACCGCCATGCGGGCTATGGCTACACCTTC
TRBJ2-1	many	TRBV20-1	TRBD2	CSARELADNEQFF	TGCAGTGCTAGAGAACTAGCGGACAATGAGCAGTTCTTC
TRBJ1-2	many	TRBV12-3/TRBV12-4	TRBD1	CASRATGGRANYGYTF	TGTGCCAGCAGAGCGACAGGGGGCAGAGCTAACTATGGCTACACCTTC
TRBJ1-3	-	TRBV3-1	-	CASSRGEGGNTIYF	TGTGCCAGCAGCCGAGGCGAAGGAGGAAACACCATATATTTT
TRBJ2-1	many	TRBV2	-	CASKRTASNEQFF	TGTGCCAGCAAAAGGACAGCCAGCAATGAGCAGTTCTTC
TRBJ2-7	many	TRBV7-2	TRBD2	CASSSPPRLAGVYEQYF	TGTGCCAGCAGCTCACCCCCGCGGCTAGCGGGAGTCTACGAGCAGTACTTC
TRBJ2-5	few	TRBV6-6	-	CASSYSTLRGRETQYF	TGTGCCAGCAGTTACTCGACCCTGCGGGGTCGGGAGACCCAGTACTTC
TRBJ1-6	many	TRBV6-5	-	CASSYSPSTPSPLHF	TGTGCCAGCAGTTACTCCCCTTCGACCCCTTCACCCCTCCACTTT
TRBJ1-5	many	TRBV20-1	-	CSATRLGDQPQHF	TGCAGTGCTACGAGACTGGGGGATCAGCCCCAGCATTTT